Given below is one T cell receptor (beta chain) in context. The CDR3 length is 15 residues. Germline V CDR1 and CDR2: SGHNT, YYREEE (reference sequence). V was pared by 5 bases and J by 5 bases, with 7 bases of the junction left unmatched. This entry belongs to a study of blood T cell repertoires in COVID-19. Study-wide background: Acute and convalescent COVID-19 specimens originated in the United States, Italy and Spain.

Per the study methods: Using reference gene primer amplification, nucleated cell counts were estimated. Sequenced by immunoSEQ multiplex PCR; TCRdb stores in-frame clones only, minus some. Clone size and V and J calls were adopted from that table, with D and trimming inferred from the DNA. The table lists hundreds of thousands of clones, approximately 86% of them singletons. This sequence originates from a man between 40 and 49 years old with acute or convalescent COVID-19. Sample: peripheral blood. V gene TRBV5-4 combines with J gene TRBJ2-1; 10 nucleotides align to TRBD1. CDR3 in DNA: TGTGCCAGCAGTTCCGGGACAGGGGCTCACAATGAGCAGTTCTTC. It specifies CASSSGTGAHNEQFF.